The clone carrying this T cell receptor beta chain was counted ten times or more. In the source study's methods: Amplification with reference gene primers provided the estimates of nucleated cell counts. The assay was immunoSEQ multiplex PCR, and TCRdb's table has in-frame clones only and misses some. V, J and clone size were drawn from that table, and D and trimming were deduced from the DNA. This table holds some 170,000 clones, around four fifths found once. This entry belongs to a study of blood T cell repertoires in COVID-19. As for the study in general: From the United States, Italy and Spain came samples of acute and convalescent COVID-19. T cells, B-cell-depleted T cells, or PBMCs supplied cDNA or gDNA.

The sequenced sample consisted of peripheral blood. This TCR was recovered from a man in his sixties or seventies with acute or convalescent COVID-19.

This CDR3 is CAIGLLHEQFF. The DNA of the CDR3 is TGTGCCATCGGACTTCTTCATGAGCAGTTCTTC. The chain couples TRBV10-3 to TRBJ2-1, with a tentative D call TRBD2 (5 bases). This CDR3 region has 11 residues. Per the germline V gene, CDR1 is ENHRY and CDR2 is SYGVKD. Trimming removed 8 bases at V and 8 bases at J, with 10 bases between.